This TCR beta chain was retrieved from a study of cytomegalovirus exposure and HLA in healthy donors. Background on the study: HLA-typed donors contributed some 77 million unique TCRs, which were held in an early data release.

The germline V gene has CDR1 MNHEY and CDR2 SVGAGI. Trimming removed 2 bases from V and 4 bases from J; junction bases left unmatched: 1. CDR3 length equals 13 residues. Vbeta (60) and Jbeta (13) primers were used in the PCR. Profiled with immunoSEQ multiplex PCR; TCRdb holds only in-frame clones, not every one. The table lists some 120,000 clones, roughly 72% of them singletons. About this clone itself: Its cognate antigen is unknown.

General study results and limits: In a later analysis, HLA-associated TCR beta chains were more clonally expanded than equally common others. Later analysis identified several of the most significant clusters that appeared linked to common viral pathogens. In a later analysis, specific HLA alleles were associated with some 16,000 TCR beta sequences at a 0.05 false discovery rate.

The sequence derives from a man aged 35 to 55 in good health and CMV-seropositive. Source material: PBMCs. The gene calls are TRBV6-5 and TRBJ1-2; 7 bases line up with TRBD1. CDR3 loop: CASSYGTVYGYTF. The CDR3 DNA sequence: TGTGCCAGCAGTTACGGGACAGTCTATGGCTACACCTTC.